A selection of T cell receptor beta chains follows, all from one sample in a study of blood T cells in healthy people across ages. TCRdb itself ran the 5' RACE reads through MiXCR, one entry per CDR3 protein. The table has around 1.5 million distinct CDR3 sequences, approximately 42% seen once. Sequencing input: blood. The receptor set was obtained from a woman between 18 and 29 years old in good health. Both conserved end residues are part of each CDR3. Each record gives: D gene, V gene, clone size, J gene, CDR3 DNA, CDR3 protein. A D gene is named only where the DNA matches it firmly. Size values are once, few and many counts, or a class for expanded clones, and some rows have none.

d_call: TRBD1; v_call: TRBV6-1; clone_size: -; j_call: TRBJ1-6; cdr3_nt: TGTGCCAGCAGGGGACAGGGGGCGAATAATTCACCCCTCCACTTT; cdr3_aa: CASRGQGANNSPLHF
d_call: TRBD1; v_call: TRBV27; clone_size: -; j_call: TRBJ2-5; cdr3_nt: TGTGCCAGCAGTCCGACACCGGGACAGCCCAGGGCGACCCAGTACTTC; cdr3_aa: CASSPTPGQPRATQYF
d_call: -; v_call: TRBV7-8; clone_size: few; j_call: TRBJ2-3; cdr3_nt: TGTGCCAGCAGCTTATCCGGCGGGGGCGCAACTATCAGCACAGATACCCAGTATTTT; cdr3_aa: CASSLSGGGATISTDTQYF
d_call: -; v_call: TRBV6-1; clone_size: -; j_call: TRBJ2-1; cdr3_nt: TGTGCCAGCAGTGAAGATGGGGGATTCTCGCAGTTCTTC; cdr3_aa: CASSEDGGFSQFF
d_call: TRBD2; v_call: TRBV3-1; clone_size: -; j_call: TRBJ2-3; cdr3_nt: TGTGCCAGCAGCCAAGATGAGGTAGCGGGAGATTTAGATACGCAGTATTTT; cdr3_aa: CASSQDEVAGDLDTQYF
d_call: -; v_call: TRBV6-4; clone_size: -; j_call: TRBJ2-5; cdr3_nt: TGTGCCAGCAAACTAGTTGGAGAGACCCAGTACTTC; cdr3_aa: CASKLVGETQYF
d_call: -; v_call: TRBV9; clone_size: -; j_call: TRBJ1-2; cdr3_nt: TGTGCCAGCAGCGTAGAAGGTTTTGGGTCGGATGGCTACACCTTC; cdr3_aa: CASSVEGFGSDGYTF
d_call: -; v_call: TRBV5-1; clone_size: -; j_call: TRBJ1-1; cdr3_nt: TGCGCCAGCAGTCTCCGGGGTAACAACATGAACACTGAAGCTTTCTTT; cdr3_aa: CASSLRGNNMNTEAFF
d_call: -; v_call: TRBV6-5; clone_size: -; j_call: TRBJ2-5; cdr3_nt: TGTGCCAGCAGTTACACCTCCGGGGAAGGGGGGCAAGAGACCCAGTACTTC; cdr3_aa: CASSYTSGEGGQETQYF
d_call: -; v_call: TRBV12-5; clone_size: few; j_call: TRBJ2-1; cdr3_nt: TGTGCTAGTGGTTTGGTACTCAACAATGAGCAGTTCTTC; cdr3_aa: CASGLVLNNEQFF
d_call: -; v_call: TRBV10-3; clone_size: -; j_call: TRBJ2-1; cdr3_nt: TGTGCCATCCGAGGGGCGGGTGCCTCCTACAATGAGCAGTTCTTC; cdr3_aa: CAIRGAGASYNEQFF
d_call: -; v_call: TRBV9; clone_size: few; j_call: TRBJ1-1; cdr3_nt: TGTGCCAGCAGCCCTAGTCCGGGTAAGGCTGAAGCTTTCTTT; cdr3_aa: CASSPSPGKAEAFF
d_call: -; v_call: TRBV6-5; clone_size: -; j_call: TRBJ2-5; cdr3_nt: TGTGCCAGCAGGCCTACGGCGCAGGGGAGTAGGGAGACCCAGTACTTC; cdr3_aa: CASRPTAQGSRETQYF
d_call: -; v_call: TRBV9; clone_size: many; j_call: TRBJ2-5; cdr3_nt: TGTGCCAGCAGCGTCGGGACTTCACAAGAGACCCAGTACTTC; cdr3_aa: CASSVGTSQETQYF
d_call: -; v_call: TRBV9; clone_size: -; j_call: TRBJ2-5; cdr3_nt: TGTGCCAGCAGCGCAGAGGGAAGCGTAGGGACCCAGTACTTC; cdr3_aa: CASSAEGSVGTQYF
d_call: TRBD1; v_call: TRBV28; clone_size: -; j_call: TRBJ2-7; cdr3_nt: TGTGCCAGCAGTGCGCCGGGACAGGGTCGACACGAGCAGTACTTC; cdr3_aa: CASSAPGQGRHEQYF
d_call: TRBD1; v_call: TRBV12-3/TRBV12-4; clone_size: few; j_call: TRBJ2-6; cdr3_nt: TGTGCCAGCAGTCCATCTTCCGGGACAGGGGGCAATGGGGCCAACGTCCTGACTTTC; cdr3_aa: CASSPSSGTGGNGANVLTF